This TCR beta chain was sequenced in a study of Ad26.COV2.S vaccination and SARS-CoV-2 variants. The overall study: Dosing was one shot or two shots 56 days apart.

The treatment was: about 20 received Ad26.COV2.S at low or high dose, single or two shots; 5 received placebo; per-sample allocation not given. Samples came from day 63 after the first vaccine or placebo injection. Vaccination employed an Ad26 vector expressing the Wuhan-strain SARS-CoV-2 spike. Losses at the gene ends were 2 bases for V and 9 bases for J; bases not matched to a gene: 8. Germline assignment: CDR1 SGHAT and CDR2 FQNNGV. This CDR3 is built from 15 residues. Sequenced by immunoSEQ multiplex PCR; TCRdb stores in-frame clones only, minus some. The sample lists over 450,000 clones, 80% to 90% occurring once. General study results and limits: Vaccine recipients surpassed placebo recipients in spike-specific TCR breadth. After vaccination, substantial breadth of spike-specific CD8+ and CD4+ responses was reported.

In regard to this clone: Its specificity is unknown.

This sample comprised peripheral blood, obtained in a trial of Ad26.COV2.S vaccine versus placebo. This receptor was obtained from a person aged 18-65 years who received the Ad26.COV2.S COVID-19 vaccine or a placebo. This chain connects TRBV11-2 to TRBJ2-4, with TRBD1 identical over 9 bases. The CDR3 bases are TGTGCCAGCAGCTTAACGCAGGGACAGGGAGGCATTCAGTACTTC. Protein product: CASSLTQGQGGIQYF.